The sequence of this TCR beta chain was determined in a study of shared clonotypes between healthy human individuals. With V trimmed by 0 bases and J by 2 bases, 5 bases remained unmatched. The CDR3 consists of 15 residues. Germline-derived CDR1 and CDR2 are SGDLS and YYNGEE. CD45RO-negative, CCR7-selected cells formed the naive CD8 fraction, which excluded terminally differentiated effector memory CD45RA+ cells. In the case of this clone: The sample has other DNA sequences that encode this CDR3 too.

The method was immunoSEQ multiplex PCR; TCRdb's version includes in-frame clones alone and lacks a portion of them. The sample records millions of clones, about 95% being singletons. This receptor was identified in a man aged 18 to 29 in good health. Source material: naive CD8+ T cells sorted from blood. The rearrangement links TRBV9 to TRBJ2-7; 7 bases match TRBD2. CDR3 DNA sequence: TGTGCCAGCAGCGTAGGGGGGGGTGAGCCCTACGAGCAGTACTTC. Amino acids: CASSVGGGEPYEQYF.